This T cell receptor beta chain emerged from a study of blood T cells in healthy people across ages. The authors ran a second PCR of about 7 to 11 cycles using a sample-barcoded 5' primer and a J-beta primer mix. Samples each returned at least 2.5 million CDR3-containing paired-end reads. Via MiXCR, TCRdb re-called the 5' RACE reads, giving one row per CDR3 protein. Counted here are over 950,000 distinct CDR3 sequences, more than 30% occurring once; the ten biggest clones make up over 10%. In this sample, this clonotype turned up a few times. V gave up 1 base and J gave up 2 bases; unmatched junction bases: 4. The CDR3 totals 16 residues. Germline CDR1 LGHNA, CDR2 YSLEER. Per sample, at least 6 micrograms of total RNA were extracted.

The source of this sequence is a man aged 18 to 29 in good health. This sequence joins TRBV4-3 and TRBJ2-7; 11 bases match TRBD2. Material for sequencing was blood. The CDR3, as DNA: TGCGCCAGCAGCCAAGCTACTAGCGGGGGAACCTACGAGCAGTACTTC. Protein product: CASSQATSGGTYEQYF.